One and the same sample provided the 8 T cell receptor beta chains below, sequenced in a study of coeliac disease. The repertoire was sequenced with immunoSEQ multiplex PCR; TCRdb's copy has only in-frame clones and lacks some. The sample lists roughly 4,800 clones; about 70% were seen once. The sample taken for sequencing was lymphocytes from the gut lamina propria. These receptors came from a man aged 18 to 29 with celiac disease on a gluten-free diet.

V usage is TRBV19 and J usage is TRBJ1-2; D unclear. The V end was cut by 5 bases, the J end by 1 base, with 11 bases between. CDR3 length: 14 amino acids. Germline CDR1 and CDR2: LNHDA and SQIVND (reference sequence). CDR3 coding DNA: TGTGCCAGTAGTGCCTACAGCAATAACTATGGCTACACCTTC. This encodes CASSAYSNNYGYTF.

This clone appeared once. V gene TRBV5-1 combines with J gene TRBJ2-5; a possible D gene is TRBD2 (5 bases). Trimming left V 1 base short and J 4 bases short, with 14 bases between. The germline gives CDR1 SGHRS, CDR2 YFSETQ. The CDR3 is 15 amino acids. The CDR3 nucleotides are TGCGCCAGCAGCTTGTGGGCTGCGGCGGGAGAGACCCAGTACTTC. It codes for CASSLWAAAGETQYF.

The J gene is TRBJ2-4, the V gene TRBV18; D possibly corresponds to TRBD1 (5 bases). The ends were cut back, 4 bases at V and 3 bases at J, with 13 bases in the middle. The CDR3 loop spans 15 amino acids. CDR1 is KGHSH and CDR2 is LQKENI in the germline V gene. The CDR3 spells CASSRQSMDKNIQYF. The CDR3 nucleotides are TGTGCCAGCTCACGACAGTCCATGGACAAAAACATTCAGTACTTC.

This clone showed up just a few times. The V and J genes are TRBV27 and TRBJ1-1, with TRBD1 identical over 9 bases. The ends lost 5 bases at V and 1 base at J; junction bases unmatched: 8. From germline, CDR1 is MNHEY and CDR2 SMNVEV (reference sequence). The CDR3 contains 16 residues. The CDR3 region is CASSPAQGARNTEAFF. The CDR3 nucleotides are TGTGCCAGCAGTCCTGCACAGGGGGCGAGGAACACTGAAGCTTTCTTT.

The CDR3 DNA is TGCGCCAGCAGCCGACTTCCCGGGACTAGCGGGTCAGATACGCAGTATTTT. This codes for CASSRLPGTSGSDTQYF. The chain uses TRBV4-1 and TRBJ2-3; TRBD2 agrees at 12 bases. The CDR3 has 17 residues. Germline V lookup: CDR1 MGHRA, CDR2 YSYEKL. Unmatched junction bases numbered 9, after V lost 4 bases and J lost 4 bases.

The chain recombines TRBV9 with TRBJ1-5, with D unclear. The CDR3 contains 15 residues. V was shortened by 0 bases and J by 2 bases, with 9 bases between the two germline ends. Germline V gives CDR1 SGDLS, CDR2 YYNGEE. CDR3 nucleotide sequence: TGTGCCAGCAGCGTAGGAGTTACGGGCAATCAGCCCCAGCATTTT. The encoded protein is CASSVGVTGNQPQHF.

This sequence joins TRBV7-9 and TRBJ1-6; 7 nucleotides line up with TRBD1. From germline, CDR1 is SEHNR and CDR2 FQNEAQ (reference sequence). J lost 5 bases, V lost 5 bases, and 6 bases had no gene match. The CDR3 sequence is 15 residues long. The CDR3 DNA reads TGTGCCAGCAGCCAAACAGGGGAACATAATTCACCCCTCCACTTT. Protein product: CASSQTGEHNSPLHF.

The chain recombines TRBV9 with TRBJ2-1, with D perhaps matching TRBD2 (5 bases). The CDR3 is 15 residues long. The ends were cut back, 4 bases at V and 6 bases at J, with 17 bases in the middle. From germline, CDR1 is SGDLS and CDR2 YYNGEE. CDR3 residues: CASSPQSGKRNEQFF. The CDR3 nucleotides are TGTGCCAGCAGCCCTCAGTCCGGGAAGCGCAATGAGCAGTTCTTC.